The 31 T cell receptor beta chains below all came from one sample that was sequenced in a study of HIV-infected children after antiretroviral therapy interruption (dated by TCRdb to about 2019). The library came from 3' RACE. Sequencer: Illumina MiSeq. TCR libraries were constructed from RNA with a 3' RACE protocol that used unique molecular identifiers to correct for PCR amplification bias. TCRdb redid the processing of the public reads, applying fastp at Q25 and MiXCR, and retained in-frame beta chains. Rows matching on CDR3 protein sequence are summarized as one entry with the most common DNA and genes. A total of about 89,000 distinct CDR3 sequences appear in this sample, approximately 6.9% of them only once. About 1.1% of the sample is taken by the ten largest. The treatment or condition label on this specimen signifies: PENTA 11 planned treatment interruption arm or continuous ART arm. The sequenced sample was CD45RA+ CD4+ T cells from PBMCs, pooled from several time points, obtained from a donor given antiretroviral therapy, either interrupted or continuous. The cell subset or site label of this sample denotes: naive CD4+ CD45RA+ CD45RO- T cells. The receptors were sampled from a pool of human donors with HIV.

This clonotype was seen many times. The chain carries TRBV14 and TRBJ2-7, with D perhaps matching TRBD2 (6 bases). The V end lost 0 bases, the J end lost 11 bases, and 11 bases lay between the germline ends. This CDR3 has 12 residues. The germline V gene encodes CDR1 SGHDN and CDR2 FVKESK. In nucleotides, the CDR3 is TGTGCCAGCAGCCAAGATTCACGGGGGAAGTACTTC. This gives the protein CASSQDSRGKYF.

With regard to this clonotype: A junction end diverges from the germline sequence, so it may reflect a read error. The gene calls are TRBV6-5 and TRBJ2-3; 9 bases map to TRBD1. From germline, CDR1 is MNHEY and CDR2 SVGAGI. This CDR3 is 14 amino acids long. CDR3 sequence: CASSSPNRDRVCHF. In DNA form, the CDR3 reads TGTGCCAGCAGTTCCCCAAACCGGGACAGGGTCTGTCATTTT.

The V call is TRBV7-2, the J call TRBJ2-7; TRBD2 agrees at 7 bases. The ends lost 4 bases at V and 4 bases at J; junction bases unmatched: 7. Per germline, CDR1 SGHTA and CDR2 FQGNSA. This CDR3 is 14 amino acids long. CDR3 bases: TGTGCCAGCAGCTCACTGCGGGGACTATACGAGCAGTACTTC. Translated: CASSSLRGLYEQYF.

This clonotype was picked up many times. This chain links TRBV12-3 or TRBV12-4 with TRBJ2-1; 8 nucleotides match TRBD2. The CDR3 sequence is 16 residues long. The V segment lost 6 bases and the J segment 2 bases; nucleotides outside the gene matches: 9. DNA for the CDR3: TGTGCCAGCAGCCCTAGCTCGGGGGGGGCCTACAATGAGCAGTTCTTC. The encoded protein is CASSPSSGGAYNEQFF.

The genes are TRBV19 and TRBJ1-5; 9 bases are a match to TRBD1. CDR1 and CDR2 (germline): LNHDA, SQIVND (reference sequence). There are 15 residues in the CDR3. Trimming at V came to 10 bases and at J to 6 bases, leaving 13 bases not matched to a gene. CDR3 sequence reads: CATRAPGQGRQPQHF. The CDR3 DNA reads as TGTGCCACTCGAGCCCCGGGACAGGGTCGTCAGCCCCAGCATTTT.

This clonotype was detected many times. The V gene is TRBV12-3 or TRBV12-4, the J gene TRBJ1-2; D remains unclear. The CDR3 length is 14 residues. V lost 3 bases, J lost 6 bases, and 14 bases lay in between. The CDR3: CASSLRALGNGYTF. In nucleotides, the CDR3 is TGTGCCAGCAGTTTGCGGGCTCTAGGGAATGGCTACACCTTC.

In this sample, this clonotype turned up many times. The chain has TRBV3-1 and TRBJ1-3; possible D gene TRBD1, 6 bases. CDR3 length: 14 amino acids. V lost 1 base and J 9 bases, leaving 13 bases between the germline ends. The germline V gene encodes CDR1 LGHDT and CDR2 YNNKEL (reference sequence). The CDR3 DNA sequence: TGTGCCAGCAGCCAAGCGAAACAGGGCACCACCATATATTTT. Encoded protein: CASSQAKQGTTIYF.

This clonotype was seen many times. V usage is TRBV7-2 and J usage is TRBJ2-3, with TRBD2 matching 16 bases. This CDR3 contains 18 residues. The germline V gene has CDR1 SGHTA and CDR2 FQGNSA. Trimming at V came to 5 bases and at J to 3 bases, leaving 8 bases not matched to a gene. CDR3 residues: CASSPTGLAGGPTDTQYF. For the CDR3, the DNA is TGTGCCAGCAGCCCTACGGGACTAGCGGGGGGGCCGACAGATACGCAGTATTTT.

This clonotype was counted ten times or more. This chain links TRBV5-1 with TRBJ2-2, with TRBD1 matching over 9 bases. V lost 7 bases to trimming and J lost 5 bases; unmatched junction nucleotides: 6. CDR1 is SGHRS and CDR2 is YFSETQ in the germline V gene. CDR3 length equals 14 residues. This chain's CDR3 is CASFIQGATGELFF. For the CDR3, the DNA is TGCGCCAGCTTTATACAGGGGGCAACCGGGGAGCTGTTTTTT.

The rearrangement joins TRBV29-1 to TRBJ1-1, with 11 bases that match TRBD1. This CDR3 has 13 amino acids. Germline CDR1 reads SQVTM; CDR2 reads ANQGSEA. J was trimmed by 4 bases and V by 7 bases; bases with no gene match: 5. CDR3 protein: CSGRTGGGTEAFF. CDR3 DNA: TGCAGCGGTAGGACAGGGGGCGGCACTGAAGCTTTCTTT.

This clonotype was found a few times. This chain links TRBV6-5 with TRBJ2-7; 10 bases fit TRBD2. Trimming cost V 2 bases and J 1 base; bases outside gene matches: 5. Germline CDR1 is MNHEY and CDR2 is SVGAGI. CDR3 length equals 16 residues. Here the CDR3 reads CASSYGAGGGSYEQYF. CDR3 bases: TGTGCCAGCAGTTACGGAGCGGGAGGGGGGTCCTACGAGCAGTACTTC.

This clonotype was recorded many times. This chain connects TRBV20-1 to TRBJ1-1; 7 nucleotides match TRBD1. The CDR3 spans 16 residues. Per the germline V gene, CDR1 is DFQATT and CDR2 is SNEGSKA (reference sequence). V shed 1 base, J shed 2 bases, and the junction held 10 bases outside the gene matches. CDR3 loop: CSARAPTGNFNTEAFF. The CDR3 DNA reads TGCAGTGCTAGAGCCCCGACAGGGAATTTTAACACTGAAGCTTTCTTT.

In this sample, this clonotype turned up many times. The gene calls are TRBV6-2 or TRBV6-3 and TRBJ1-5; D is unclear. CDR3 length: 16 residues. Trimming removed 6 bases at V and 2 bases at J, with 17 bases between. CDR1 is MNHEY and CDR2 is SVGEGT in the germline V gene. CDR3 sequence reads: CASSENEAARNQPQHF. CDR3 nucleotide sequence: TGTGCCAGCAGCGAAAACGAGGCCGCCCGCAATCAGCCCCAGCATTTT.

Ten or more counts support this clonotype. The chain joins TRBV12-3 or TRBV12-4 to TRBJ1-1; 8 nucleotides line up with TRBD1. V lost 3 bases and J lost 3; bases outside the gene matches: 6. The CDR3 totals 15 residues. CDR3 residues: CASSFDRGPYTEAFF. In DNA, the CDR3 is TGTGCCAGCAGTTTCGACAGGGGCCCGTACACTGAAGCTTTCTTT.

This clonotype was found many times. This chain uses TRBV30 with TRBJ2-7, with D tentatively TRBD2 (6 bases). Per germline, CDR1 GTSNPN and CDR2 SVGIG (reference sequence). The V end lost 2 bases, the J end lost 10 bases, and 18 bases lay between the germline ends. The CDR3 runs to 13 residues. The CDR3 region has the DNA TGTGCCTGGAGTCCGGGACTGGGGTATGAACAGTACTTC. Its translation is CAWSPGLGYEQYF.

This clonotype has just a few counts. The chain combines TRBV19 with TRBJ1-1; 7 bases are shared with TRBD1. CDR1 and CDR2 from the germline V gene are LNHDA and SQIVND (reference sequence). This CDR3 is 18 amino acids long. J gave up 1 base and V 5 bases, and 16 bases lay outside the gene matches. The CDR3 here is CASSSLHRGTDPNTEAFF. Written as DNA, the CDR3 is TGTGCCAGTAGTTCCCTCCACAGGGGAACAGACCCGAACACTGAAGCTTTCTTT.

This clonotype has ten or more counts. The rearrangement joins TRBV6-5 to TRBJ2-4, with D tentatively TRBD2 (5 bases). Trimming took off 5 bases at V and 5 bases at J, with 22 bases between the two ends. CDR1 is MNHEY, CDR2 SVGAGI, per germline. This CDR3 contains 17 residues. The CDR3 sequence is CASSPTFAEIGENIQYF. The CDR3 DNA follows: TGTGCCAGCAGTCCGACATTTGCCGAGATCGGGGAAAACATTCAGTACTTC.

This clonotype was observed a few times. V gene TRBV6-6 combines with J gene TRBJ2-5; TRBD1 aligns across 9 bases. The CDR3 is made up of 13 amino acids. With 6 bases clipped from V and 12 bases from J, the junction kept 11 bases outside the gene matches. CDR1 and CDR2 from the germline V gene are MNHNY and SVGAGI (reference sequence). This chain's CDR3 is CASRIGTGSFEYF. The CDR3 nucleotides are TGTGCCAGCAGAATCGGGACAGGGAGCTTTGAGTACTTC.

This clonotype has at least ten counts. The CDR3 here is CASRDYRDRGYNEQFF. The CDR3 coding sequence is TGTGCCAGTAGGGATTACCGGGACAGGGGCTACAATGAGCAGTTCTTC. J is TRBJ2-1 and V is TRBV19; TRBD1 matches 10 bases. Unmatched junction bases numbered 8, after V lost 6 bases and J lost 3 bases. Germline lookup yields CDR1 LNHDA and CDR2 SQIVND (reference sequence). CDR3 length equals 16 residues.

This clonotype was seen ten or more times. The rearrangement uses TRBV5-1 and TRBJ2-2; no clear D gene. The V and J ends lost 0 bases and 2 bases respectively, with 14 bases between them. This CDR3 has 17 residues. CDR1 SGHRS and CDR2 YFSETQ come from the germline V gene. In DNA form, the CDR3 reads TGCGCCAGCAGCTTGGCCGTGTCAGGTCTAAACACCGGGGAGCTGTTTTTT. It translates to CASSLAVSGLNTGELFF.

This clonotype was counted many times. The chain carries TRBV20-1 and TRBJ2-7; maybe TRBD1 (5 bases). Germline lookup yields CDR1 DFQATT and CDR2 SNEGSKA (reference sequence). The CDR3 is 13 amino acids. Trimming cost V 3 bases and J 1 base, with 10 bases left between them. The CDR3 sequence: CSASRGGSYEQYF. Written as DNA, the CDR3 is TGCAGTGCTAGTAGGGGTGGGTCCTACGAGCAGTACTTC.

For the CDR3, the DNA is TGTGCCAGCAGCTCGAATCCGTCGGGGGAGACCCAGTACTTC. Amino acids: CASSSNPSGETQYF. The chain has TRBV7-7 and TRBJ2-5, with TRBD2 as a possible D gene (5 bases). CDR1 is SSHAT, CDR2 FNYEAQ, per germline (reference sequence). The CDR3 has 14 residues. V was shortened by 4 bases and J by 5 bases, with 14 bases between the two germline ends.

This clonotype showed up many times. The chain is built from TRBV7-3 and TRBJ2-2; weak D call: TRBD1 (6 bases). CDR1 and CDR2 from the germline V gene are SGHTA and FQGTGA. The CDR3 is made up of 17 amino acids. Trimming shortened V by 2 bases and J by 1 base, and 14 bases separated the two germline ends. CDR3 in DNA: TGTGCCAGCAGCTTAGATCGGAAGGGGGTGAACACCGGGGAGCTGTTTTTT. This codes for CASSLDRKGVNTGELFF.

The chain joins TRBV2 to TRBJ2-1; TRBD2 matches 7 bases. Trimming at V came to 4 bases and at J to 3 bases, leaving 9 bases not matched to a gene. CDR1 SNHLY and CDR2 FYNNEI come from the germline V gene. The CDR3 contains 16 residues. The CDR3 region has the DNA TGTGCCAGCAGTGTAAGGCCAGCGGGATACTACAATGAGCAGTTCTTC. Its translation: CASSVRPAGYYNEQFF.

At least ten counts were recorded for this clonotype. The chain joins TRBV7-2 to TRBJ2-3; possible D gene TRBD2, 6 bases. The CDR3 runs to 14 residues. Trimming cost V 2 bases and J 5 bases, with 11 bases left between them. Germline loops: CDR1 SGHTA, CDR2 FQGNSA. DNA for the CDR3: TGTGCCAGCAGCTTAACCGGGGGAGGAGATACGCAGTATTTT. It codes for CASSLTGGGDTQYF. The whole variable domain, remainder taken from reference TRBV7-2 and TRBJ2-3, is GAGVSQSPSNKVTEKGKDVELRCDPISGHTALYWYRQSLGQGLEFLIYFQGNSAPDKSGLPSDRFSAERTGGSVSTLTIQRTQQEDSAVYLCASSLTGGGDTQYFGPGTRLTVL.

In its sample, this clonotype was seen many times. V is TRBV12-3 or TRBV12-4 and J is TRBJ2-7, with TRBD1 identical over 10 bases. V was pared by 5 bases and J by 6 bases, with 7 bases of the junction left unmatched. The CDR3 sequence is 14 residues long. CDR3 coding DNA: TGTGCCAGCAGTGTTAGGACAGGGGGGCTCGAGCAGTACTTC. Its protein product is CASSVRTGGLEQYF.

In this sample, this clonotype turned up many times. J is TRBJ1-2 and V is TRBV6-5; D possibly corresponds to TRBD1 (5 bases). The CDR3 length is 14 residues. Germline V lookup: CDR1 MNHEY, CDR2 SVGAGI. Trimming took 0 bases from V and 8 from J, leaving 13 bases between them. This CDR3 is CASSYSGRARGYTF. Here the CDR3 DNA reads TGTGCCAGCAGTTACTCGGGCAGGGCGAGAGGCTACACCTTC.

This chain joins TRBV7-3 and TRBJ2-1, with D perhaps TRBD2 (6 bases). The CDR3 covers 13 residues. The V end lost 5 bases, the J end lost 4 bases, and 9 bases lay between the germline ends. Per germline, CDR1 SGHTA and CDR2 FQGTGA. The CDR3 reads CASSEGTYNEQFF. CDR3 DNA: TGTGCCAGCAGCGAGGGGACTTACAATGAGCAGTTCTTC.

This clonotype was counted many times. This chain joins TRBV27 and TRBJ2-5; tentative D call: TRBD1 (7 bases). The CDR3 has 13 amino acids. Trimming removed 4 bases from V and 4 bases from J, with 10 bases in between. Germline CDR1 reads MNHEY; CDR2 reads SMNVEV (reference sequence). CDR3 coding DNA: TGTGCCAGCAGTTCCAGGGGGGTAGAGACCCAGTACTTC. This translates into CASSSRGVETQYF.

This clonotype was found many times. This chain connects TRBV12-3 or TRBV12-4 to TRBJ2-3; 11 nucleotides match TRBD2. V dropped 2 bases and J dropped 1; count of bases not matched to a gene: 5. The CDR3 sequence is 17 residues long. In DNA, the CDR3 is TGTGCCAGCAGTTTACCCGGACTAGCGGGCCGCACAGATACGCAGTATTTT. The encoded protein is CASSLPGLAGRTDTQYF.

This clonotype came up many times. The V call is TRBV6-5, the J call TRBJ2-2; no clear D. Looked up from germline, CDR1 is MNHEY and CDR2 is SVGAGI. Trimming removed 2 bases from V and 5 bases from J, with 6 bases in between. CDR3 size: 13 residues. CDR3 sequence reads: CASSYVRTGELFF. Written as DNA, the CDR3 is TGTGCCAGCAGTTACGTTAGGACCGGGGAGCTGTTTTTT.